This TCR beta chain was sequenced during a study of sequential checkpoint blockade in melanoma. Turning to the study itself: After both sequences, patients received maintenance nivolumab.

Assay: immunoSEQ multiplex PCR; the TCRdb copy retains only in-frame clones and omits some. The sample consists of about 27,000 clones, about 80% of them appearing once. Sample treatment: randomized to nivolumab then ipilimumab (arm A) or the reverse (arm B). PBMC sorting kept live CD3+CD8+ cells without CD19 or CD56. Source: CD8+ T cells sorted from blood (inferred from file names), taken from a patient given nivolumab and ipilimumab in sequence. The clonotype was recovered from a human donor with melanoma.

DNA of the CDR3: TGTGCCAGCAGTTACGTATGGAGGCCGCCACCCACTGAAGCTTTCTTT. It translates to CASSYVWRPPPTEAFF. The chain carries TRBV6-6 and TRBJ1-1; D is uncertain. Trimming took 2 bases from V and 4 from J, leaving 17 bases between them. This CDR3 contains 16 residues. In germline, CDR1 is MNHNY, CDR2 SVGAGI (reference sequence).